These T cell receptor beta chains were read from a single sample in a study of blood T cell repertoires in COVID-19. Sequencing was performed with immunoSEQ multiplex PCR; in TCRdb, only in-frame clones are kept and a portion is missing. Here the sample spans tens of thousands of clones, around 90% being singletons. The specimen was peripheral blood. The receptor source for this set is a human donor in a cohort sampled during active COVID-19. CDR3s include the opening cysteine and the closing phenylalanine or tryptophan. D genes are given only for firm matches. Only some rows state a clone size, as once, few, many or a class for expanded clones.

TGTGCCAGCAGCTTCCGTCGCGGGGGACAGGCCTATGGCTACACCTTC,CASSFRRGGQAYGYTF,TRBD1,TRBJ1-2,16,TRBV7-2,few
TGCGCCAGCAGCCAAGAAAGGGACAGGGCGAACTATGGCTACACCTTC,CASSQERDRANYGYTF,TRBD1,TRBJ1-2,16,TRBV4-1,-
TGTGCCAGCAGTTCCGACAGGGCCTCATCGCACTCCAACCCATACGAGCAGTACTTC,CASSSDRASSHSNPYEQYF,TRBD1,TRBJ2-7,19,TRBV27,-
TGTGCCAGCAGCTTACTAACATCCGGGGATGGCTACACCTTC,CASSLLTSGDGYTF,-,TRBJ1-2,14,TRBV7-9,-
TGTGCCAGCAGTTACCCTGGCCGTTCCCTGAACACTGAAGCTTTCTTT,CASSYPGRSLNTEAFF,-,TRBJ1-1,16,TRBV6-7,-
TGTGCCAGTCGCGGGGGGCCTGCGTATAATTCACCCCTCCACTTT,CASRGGPAYNSPLHF,-,TRBJ1-6,15,TRBV19,-
TGTGCCAGCAGCGTAGCCGTCTACAATGAGCAGTTCTTC,CASSVAVYNEQFF,-,TRBJ2-1,13,TRBV9,-
TGTGCCAGCAGAGGGACAGGGAAGAACGAGCAGTACTTC,CASRGTGKNEQYF,TRBD1,TRBJ2-7,13,TRBV6-5,-
TGTGCCAGTAGCACGACCGGGAGTAAGAAGGCAGGTGGAAAAGGCTACACCTTC,CASSTTGSKKAGGKGYTF,-,TRBJ1-2,18,TRBV19,-
TGTGCCAGCAGCCGCACCTCGGGGGGTCAAGAGACCCAGTACTTC,CASSRTSGGQETQYF,TRBD2,TRBJ2-5,15,TRBV7-2,-
TGTGCCAGCAGCCACCGGACAGGACAAAGCTACGAGCAGTACTTC,CASSHRTGQSYEQYF,TRBD1,TRBJ2-7,15,TRBV9,-
TGCGCCAGCAGCCACCGACAGGGTCTCAGCACTGAAGCTTTCTTT,CASSHRQGLSTEAFF,TRBD1,TRBJ1-1,15,TRBV4-1,-
TGTGCCAGCAAAGGGGACTCCTACGAGCAGTACTTC,CASKGDSYEQYF,-,TRBJ2-7,12,TRBV2,-
TGTGCCAGTAGTGTTCAAGGACTGGGAGGCACTGAAGCTTTCTTT,CASSVQGLGGTEAFF,-,TRBJ1-1,15,TRBV19,-
TGTGCCAGCAGTTCCCCTAGTGTAGGCGCCTACGAGCAGTACTTC,CASSSPSVGAYEQYF,-,TRBJ2-7,15,TRBV6-5,-
TGTGCCAGTAGTAATCGGGGGACTGGATCCTACGAGCAGTACTTC,CASSNRGTGSYEQYF,-,TRBJ2-7,15,TRBV19,-
TGTGCCAGCAGCCTTGAACAGGGGGCAACTGGGGCCAACGTCCTGACTTTC,CASSLEQGATGANVLTF,TRBD1,TRBJ2-6,17,TRBV3-1/TRBV3-2,-
TGTGCCAGCGGGACAGGGGAGGCCTATGGCTACACCTTC,CASGTGEAYGYTF,TRBD1,TRBJ1-2,13,TRBV10-3,once
TGTGCCAGCAGTTCGACAGGCGGCTACACCTTC,CASSSTGGYTF,-,TRBJ1-2,11,TRBV6-5,-
TGCGCCAGCAGCCAAGAGCAGGGAAATGAGCAGTTCTTC,CASSQEQGNEQFF,-,TRBJ2-1,13,TRBV4-3,-
TGCGCCAGCATGGGGGACATCGGCATGGGGCAGTACTTC,CASMGDIGMGQYF,-,TRBJ2-7,13,TRBV5-1,once
TGTGCCAGCAGTCAACAGGGGAGCAATCAGCCCCAGCATTTT,CASSQQGSNQPQHF,TRBD1,TRBJ1-5,14,TRBV6-2/TRBV6-3,-
TGTGCCAGTAGTATCCAGGGTTACCACACTGAAGCTTTCTTT,CASSIQGYHTEAFF,-,TRBJ1-1,14,TRBV19,-
TGTGCCAGCAGAAGGGGGCGGGATGGCTACACCTTC,CASRRGRDGYTF,TRBD1,TRBJ1-2,12,TRBV12-3/TRBV12-4,-
TGTGCCAGCAGCGTAGGACAGGTTGGAAACACCATATATTTT,CASSVGQVGNTIYF,-,TRBJ1-3,14,TRBV9,-
TGTGCCAGCAGCTTAAGGCCGGGACTGGATTTTGGCTACACCTTC,CASSLRPGLDFGYTF,-,TRBJ1-2,15,TRBV7-8,once